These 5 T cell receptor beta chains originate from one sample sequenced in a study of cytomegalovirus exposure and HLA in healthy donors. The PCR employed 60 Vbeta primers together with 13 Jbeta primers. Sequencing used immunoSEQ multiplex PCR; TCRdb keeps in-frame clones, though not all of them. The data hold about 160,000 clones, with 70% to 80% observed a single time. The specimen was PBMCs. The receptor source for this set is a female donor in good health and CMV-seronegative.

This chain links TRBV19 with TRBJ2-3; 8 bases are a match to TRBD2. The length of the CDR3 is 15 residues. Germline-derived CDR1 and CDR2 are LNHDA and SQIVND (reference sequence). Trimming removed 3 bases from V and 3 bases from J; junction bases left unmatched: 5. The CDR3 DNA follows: TGTGCCAGTAGTATCGCTAGCGGGCTTACAGATACGCAGTATTTT. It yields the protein CASSIASGLTDTQYF.

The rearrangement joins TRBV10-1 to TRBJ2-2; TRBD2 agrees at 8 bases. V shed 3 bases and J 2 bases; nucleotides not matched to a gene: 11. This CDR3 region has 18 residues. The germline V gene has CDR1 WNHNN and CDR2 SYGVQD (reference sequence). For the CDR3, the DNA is TGCGCCAGCAGTGAAGCGAGCGGGGGCAACCGTAACACCGGGGAGCTGTTTTTT. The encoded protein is CASSEASGGNRNTGELFF.

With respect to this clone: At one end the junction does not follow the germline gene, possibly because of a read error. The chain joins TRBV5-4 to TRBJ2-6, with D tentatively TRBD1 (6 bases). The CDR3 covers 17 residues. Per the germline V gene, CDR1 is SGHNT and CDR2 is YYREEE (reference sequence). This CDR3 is CASSREAAGVGANGLTF. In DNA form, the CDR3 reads TGTGCCAGCAGCAGGGAAGCCGCAGGGGTTGGGGCCAACGGCCTGACTTTC.

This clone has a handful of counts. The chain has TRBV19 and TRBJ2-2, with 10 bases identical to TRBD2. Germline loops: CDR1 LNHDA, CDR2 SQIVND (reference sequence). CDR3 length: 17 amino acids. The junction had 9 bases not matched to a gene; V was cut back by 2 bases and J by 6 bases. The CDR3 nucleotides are TGTGCCAGTAGTATATCTAGCGGGAGTGGTTTGGCCGGGGAGCTGTTTTTT. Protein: CASSISSGSGLAGELFF.

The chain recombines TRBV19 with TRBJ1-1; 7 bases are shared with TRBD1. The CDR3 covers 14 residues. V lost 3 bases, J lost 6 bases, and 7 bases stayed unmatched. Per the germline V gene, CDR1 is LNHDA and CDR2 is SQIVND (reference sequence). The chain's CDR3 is CASSIPTGLAEAFF. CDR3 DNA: TGTGCCAGTAGTATCCCGACAGGGCTCGCTGAAGCTTTCTTT.